What follows are 18 T cell receptor beta chains derived from one specimen sequenced in a study of blood T cell repertoires in COVID-19. Method: immunoSEQ multiplex PCR; TCRdb's copy keeps in-frame clones and lacks some. The sample has over 90,000 clones; 87% are singletons. Sequenced material: peripheral blood. These receptors were collected from a woman in her forties or fifties with COVID-19, enrolled during active disease.

The rearrangement uses TRBV7-8 and TRBJ1-2; perhaps TRBD1 as D (6 bases). Deletions cut 5 bases from V and 4 bases from J, with 11 bases between. This CDR3 has 13 amino acids. Germline assignment: CDR1 SGHVS and CDR2 FQNEAQ. The CDR3 sequence is CASSGQGTYGYTF. The CDR3, as DNA: TGTGCCAGCAGCGGGCAGGGGACCTATGGCTACACCTTC.

The chain joins TRBV19 to TRBJ1-2, with 9 bases identical to TRBD1. Trimming took 9 bases from V and 5 from J; bases not matched to a gene: 13. CDR3 length: 15 residues. Germline V lookup: CDR1 LNHDA, CDR2 SQIVND (reference sequence). The CDR3 DNA is TGTGCCAGCCAAAAGGGACAGGGAACGGGGTATGGCTACACCTTC. This sequence encodes CASQKGQGTGYGYTF.

This clone was seen more than once but under ten times. The chain is built from TRBV6-1 and TRBJ1-2; D remains ambiguous. The V end was cut by 7 bases, the J end by 7 bases, with 16 bases between. The length of the CDR3 is 13 residues. Germline CDR1 reads MNHNS; CDR2 reads SASEGT. This CDR3 is CASKIDIFSGYTF. CDR3 DNA sequence: TGTGCCAGCAAAATTGACATATTCAGTGGCTACACCTTC.

V and J are TRBV4-2 and TRBJ2-2, with 8 bases that match TRBD2. V dropped 0 bases and J dropped 0; count of bases not matched to a gene: 6. Germline loops: CDR1 LGHNA, CDR2 YNFKEQ. The CDR3 is made up of 18 amino acids. CDR3 sequence: CASSQDMGGGPNTGELFF. Here the CDR3 DNA reads TGTGCCAGCAGCCAAGATATGGGCGGGGGGCCGAACACCGGGGAGCTGTTTTTT.

This clone turned up a few times. This sequence joins TRBV19 and TRBJ1-2; no definite D call. V lost 5 bases and J 6 bases, leaving 10 bases between the germline ends. The CDR3 extends over 12 amino acids. Germline values: CDR1 LNHDA, CDR2 SQIVND (reference sequence). CDR3 nucleotide sequence: TGTGCCAGTAGTGAGGGTGGCGATGGCTACACCTTC. It encodes CASSEGGDGYTF.

The chain employs TRBV19 and TRBJ1-1; D gene unclear. Germline CDR1 reads LNHDA; CDR2 reads SQIVND (reference sequence). Deletions cut 4 bases from V and 3 bases from J, with 6 bases between. CDR3 length equals 12 residues. The CDR3 loop reads CASSTRDTEAFF. Written as DNA, the CDR3 is TGTGCCAGTAGTACACGGGACACTGAAGCTTTCTTT.

The rearrangement links TRBV24-1 to TRBJ2-1; weak D call: TRBD1 (5 bases). The CDR3 has 17 residues. The germline V gene has CDR1 KGHDR and CDR2 SFDVKD. V was clipped by 4 bases and J by 3 bases, with 18 bases between them. As DNA, the CDR3 is TGTGCCACCAGTGACGGACATGGGCCCTCGTTCTACAATGAGCAGTTCTTC. It encodes CATSDGHGPSFYNEQFF.

The rearrangement joins TRBV19 to TRBJ1-5; 8 nucleotides line up with TRBD1. This CDR3 spans 14 amino acids. Per germline, CDR1 LNHDA and CDR2 SQIVND (reference sequence). Trimming took 3 bases from V and 6 from J; bases not matched to a gene: 4. CDR3 sequence: CASSIDQGAQPQHF. The CDR3 DNA follows: TGTGCCAGTAGTATCGATCAGGGGGCTCAGCCCCAGCATTTT.

The chain is built from TRBV28 and TRBJ1-4; D not certain. The CDR3 sequence is 15 residues long. Germline V gene lookup returns CDR1 MDHEN and CDR2 SYDVKM. Deletions cut 5 bases from V and 0 bases from J, with 10 bases between. The CDR3 region is CASSPGGATNEKLFF. The CDR3 coding sequence is TGTGCCAGCAGTCCGGGCGGGGCAACTAATGAAAAACTGTTTTTT.

The chain is built from TRBV5-5 and TRBJ1-4, with 12 bases that match TRBD1. Germline values: CDR1 SGHKS, CDR2 YYEKEE (reference sequence). Trimming took 5 bases from V and 8 from J; bases not matched to a gene: 4. The CDR3 covers 14 residues. Here the CDR3 DNA reads TGTGCCAGCAGTTCCGGGACAGGGGGCGAAAAACTGTTTTTT. Encoded protein: CASSSGTGGEKLFF.

The chain recombines TRBV18 with TRBJ1-1, with TRBD1 matching 7 bases. Germline trimming cut 4 bases from V and 0 bases from J; bases unmatched to any gene: 2. Germline V gives CDR1 KGHSH, CDR2 LQKENI. The CDR3 consists of 14 residues. CDR3 loop: CASSRDSLNTEAFF. The CDR3 DNA sequence: TGTGCCAGCTCACGGGACAGCCTGAACACTGAAGCTTTCTTT.

This chain joins TRBV19 and TRBJ2-7; D possibly corresponds to TRBD2 (6 bases). Between the trimmed V and J ends, which lost 1 base and 0 bases, there was a span of 7 bases. Looked up from germline, CDR1 is LNHDA and CDR2 is SQIVND (reference sequence). The CDR3 spans 14 residues. CDR3 bases: TGTGCCAGTAGTATAGGGACTATCTCCTACGAGCAGTACTTC. Translation: CASSIGTISYEQYF.

The gene calls are TRBV18 and TRBJ1-1; D uncertain. The germline gives CDR1 KGHSH, CDR2 LQKENI. V lost 3 bases, J lost 3 bases, and 8 bases lay in between. The CDR3 extends over 13 amino acids. The CDR3 loop is CASSPVRDTEAFF. CDR3 nucleotides: TGTGCCAGCTCACCGGTTAGAGACACTGAAGCTTTCTTT.

This chain uses TRBV5-1 with TRBJ1-2, with D possibly TRBD1 on 5 matching bases. Germline lookup yields CDR1 SGHRS and CDR2 YFSETQ. Between the trimmed V and J ends, which lost 6 bases and 7 bases, there was a span of 16 bases. The length of the CDR3 is 13 residues. In nucleotides, the CDR3 is TGCGCCAGCAAAGGCGGGGGGGAAGGTGGCTACACCTTC. Residues: CASKGGGEGGYTF.

This clone was observed a single time. The V gene is TRBV7-6, the J gene TRBJ2-2, with 15 bases identical to TRBD2. Losses at the gene ends were 3 bases for V and 4 bases for J; bases not matched to a gene: 9. Germline values: CDR1 SGHVS, CDR2 FNYEAQ. This CDR3 region has 19 residues. The CDR3 spells CASSFDPGTSGGSTGELFF. The CDR3 nucleotides read TGTGCCAGCAGCTTTGACCCCGGGACTAGCGGGGGGAGCACCGGGGAGCTGTTTTTT.

The chain is built from TRBV29-1 and TRBJ1-5; a possible D gene is TRBD1 (5 bases). CDR1 and CDR2 (germline): SQVTM, ANQGSEA. CDR3 length: 13 residues. V shed 3 bases and J shed 7 bases, with 13 bases lying between them. CDR3 DNA: TGCAGCGTTGATTTGGGGGGGGGACAGCCCCAGCATTTT. Amino acid sequence: CSVDLGGGQPQHF.

Only one count was recorded for this clone. The V call is TRBV28, the J call TRBJ1-2; D perhaps matches TRBD1 (6 bases). Germline V gene data show CDR1 as MDHEN and CDR2 as SYDVKM. The V gene lost 3 bases and the J gene lost 4 bases, with 12 bases spanning the gap. The CDR3 runs 14 residues. The CDR3 DNA sequence: TGTGCCAGCAGTTTGGGGGGGGCGGGCTATGGCTACACCTTC. It codes for CASSLGGAGYGYTF.

This chain connects TRBV11-3 to TRBJ2-3; the D gene is possibly TRBD2 (6 bases). CDR3 length: 15 residues. V lost 5 bases and J lost 2, with 14 bases in between. CDR1 is SGHNT, CDR2 YENEEA, per germline. The CDR3 protein is CASSRRDGDTDTQYF. The CDR3 coding sequence is TGTGCCAGCAGCCGGAGGGACGGAGACACAGATACGCAGTATTTT.